Listed below are T cell receptor beta chains from one sample, sequenced in a study of shared clonotypes between healthy human individuals. Assay: immunoSEQ multiplex PCR; the TCRdb copy retains only in-frame clones and omits some. Among about 680,000 clones listed, around three quarters were seen once. Sequencing input: memory CD4+ T cells sorted from blood. The source is a woman aged 25 to 45 in good health. CDR3s include the opening cysteine and the closing phenylalanine or tryptophan. A D gene is named only where the DNA matches it firmly. Clone size is stated in some rows and not others, as once, few, many or a class when expanded.

>.|TRBJ1-5|.|TRBV19
CASLSAGNQPQHF
TGTGCCAGCCTATCGGCGGGCAATCAGCCCCAGCATTTT
>TRBD2|TRBJ2-3|.|TRBV6-1
CASSRGGSLGDTQYF
TGTGCCAGCAGCCGGGGGGGGAGTCTTGGGGATACGCAGTATTTT
>.|TRBJ2-7|.|TRBV6-1
CASMADSYEQYF
TGTGCCAGCATGGCGGACTCCTACGAGCAGTACTTC
>.|TRBJ2-7|.|TRBV5-5
CASSLEQTSGEQYF
TGTGCCAGCAGCTTGGAACAGACTTCGGGGGAGCAGTACTTC
>.|TRBJ2-6|.|TRBV5-4
CASSQLQGSGANVLTF
TGTGCCAGCAGCCAATTACAGGGTTCTGGGGCCAACGTCCTGACTTTC
>TRBD2|TRBJ2-7|.|TRBV29-1
CSVEDREREEGEQYF
TGCAGCGTTGAAGATCGCGAGCGGGAAGAAGGTGAGCAGTACTTC
>TRBD1|TRBJ1-2|.|TRBV12-5
CASAGTGGYGYTF
TGTGCTAGCGCCGGGACAGGGGGCTATGGCTACACCTTC
>.|TRBJ2-2|.|TRBV7-2
CASSLTYTGELFF
TGTGCCAGCAGCTTAACCTACACCGGGGAGCTGTTTTTT
>.|TRBJ1-1|.|TRBV29-1
CSGNREADQYNTEAFF
TGCAGCGGTAACAGGGAGGCGGACCAATACAACACTGAAGCTTTCTTT
>.|TRBJ1-1|.|TRBV11-3
CASSRDTTLHTEAFF
TGTGCCAGCAGCAGGGACACCACCCTACACACTGAAGCTTTCTTT
>.|TRBJ1-2|.|TRBV19
CASSIDRQVYGYTF
TGTGCCAGTAGTATAGACAGACAGGTCTATGGCTACACCTTC
>TRBD2|TRBJ2-1|.|TRBV28
CASRDSGGSNEQFF
TGTGCCAGCAGAGACTCGGGGGGGTCCAATGAGCAGTTCTTC
>.|TRBJ1-5|.|TRBV7-2
CASSMNRNQPQHF
TGTGCCAGCAGTATGAATAGGAATCAGCCCCAGCATTTT
>TRBD2|TRBJ2-6|.|TRBV11-2
CASSPGLAGPSGANVLTF
TGTGCCAGCAGCCCTGGACTAGCGGGGCCCTCTGGGGCCAACGTCCTGACTTTC
>.|TRBJ2-1|.|TRBV10-3
CAISVTRSYNEQFF
TGTGCCATCAGTGTGACTAGATCCTACAATGAGCAGTTCTTC
>TRBD1|TRBJ1-2|.|TRBV28
CASSSDRAKTYGYTF
TGTGCCAGCAGTTCCGACAGGGCTAAAACCTATGGCTACACCTTC
>.|TRBJ1-2|.|TRBV28
CASSRDSYGYTF
TGTGCCAGCAGTCGTGACAGCTATGGCTACACCTTC
>TRBD1|TRBJ1-1|.|TRBV27
CASRRGGTGFPEAFF
TGTGCCAGCAGGAGGGGCGGGACAGGGTTCCCTGAAGCTTTCTTT
>TRBD1|TRBJ1-4|.|TRBV5-4
CASSYAGTGFEKLFF
TGTGCCAGCAGCTACGCCGGGACAGGGTTTGAAAAACTGTTTTTT
>.|TRBJ2-1|.|TRBV28
CASSLTGARHNEQFF
TGTGCCAGCAGTTTAACGGGAGCCCGCCACAATGAGCAGTTCTTC
>.|TRBJ2-7|.|TRBV2
CASSRGGVIYEQYF
TGTGCCAGCAGTCGGGGTGGGGTGATCTACGAGCAGTACTTC
>TRBD2|TRBJ2-1|.|TRBV7-9
CASTKGTSGSNEQFF
TGTGCCAGCACAAAAGGGACTAGCGGGAGTAATGAGCAGTTCTTC
>.|TRBJ2-1|once|TRBV10-3
CAISIANEQFF
TGTGCCATCAGTATAGCCAATGAGCAGTTCTTC
>TRBD1|TRBJ1-2|.|TRBV28
CASSTDRGPYGYTF
TGTGCCAGCAGTACCGACAGGGGCCCCTATGGCTACACCTTC
>.|TRBJ1-1|.|TRBV5-4
CASSLARGEAFF
TGTGCCAGCAGCTTGGCCAGGGGTGAAGCTTTCTTT
>.|TRBJ2-7|.|TRBV25-1
CASSERSSYEQYF
TGTGCCAGCAGTGAACGGAGCTCCTACGAGCAGTACTTC
>.|TRBJ2-6|.|TRBV7-8
CASSSPSFGANVLTF
TGTGCCAGCAGCTCCCCTAGCTTTGGGGCCAACGTCCTGACTTTC
>TRBD2|TRBJ2-1|.|TRBV30
CALGRAGQFF
TGTGCTTTAGGGAGGGCCGGTCAGTTCTTC